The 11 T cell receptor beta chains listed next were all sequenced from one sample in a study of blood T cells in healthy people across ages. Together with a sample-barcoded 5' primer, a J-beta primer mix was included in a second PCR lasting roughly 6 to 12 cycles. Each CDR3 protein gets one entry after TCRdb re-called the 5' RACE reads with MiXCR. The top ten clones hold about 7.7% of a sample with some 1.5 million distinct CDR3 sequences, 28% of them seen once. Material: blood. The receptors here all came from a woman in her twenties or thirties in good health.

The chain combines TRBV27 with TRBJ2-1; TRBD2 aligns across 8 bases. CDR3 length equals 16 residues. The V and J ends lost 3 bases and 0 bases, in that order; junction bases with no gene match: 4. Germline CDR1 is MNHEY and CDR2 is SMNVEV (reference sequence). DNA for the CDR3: TGTGCCAGCAGTTTTCCCGGGGGGGGCTCCTACAATGAGCAGTTCTTC. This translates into CASSFPGGGSYNEQFF.

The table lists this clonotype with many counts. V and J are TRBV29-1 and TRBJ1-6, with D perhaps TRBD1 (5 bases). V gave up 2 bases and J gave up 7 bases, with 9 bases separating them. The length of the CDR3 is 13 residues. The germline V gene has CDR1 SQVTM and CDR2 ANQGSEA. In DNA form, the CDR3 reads TGCAGCGTTGAAAGTGACAGAAATTCACCCCTCCACTTT. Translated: CSVESDRNSPLHF.

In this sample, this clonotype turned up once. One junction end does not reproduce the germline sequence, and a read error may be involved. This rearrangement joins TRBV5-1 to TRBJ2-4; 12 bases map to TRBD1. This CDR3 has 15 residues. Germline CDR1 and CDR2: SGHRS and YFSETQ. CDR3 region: CAGSRDRGLVETQYF. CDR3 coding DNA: TGCGCCGGCAGCCGGGACAGGGGGCTGGTAGAGACTCAGTACTTC.

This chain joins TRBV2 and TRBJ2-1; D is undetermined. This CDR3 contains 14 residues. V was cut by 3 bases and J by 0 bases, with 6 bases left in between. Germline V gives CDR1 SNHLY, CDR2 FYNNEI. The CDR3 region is CASSEFTSYNEQFF. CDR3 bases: TGTGCCAGCAGTGAGTTCACCTCCTACAATGAGCAGTTCTTC.

The CDR3 protein is CASSRTGLPYEQYV. DNA of the CDR3: TGTGCCAGCAGTCGGACAGGTCTTCCCTACGAGCAGTACGTC. The chain uses TRBV27 and TRBJ2-7, with TRBD1 identical over 7 bases. This CDR3 region has 14 residues. The junction had 6 bases not matched to a gene; V was cut back by 5 bases and J by 2 bases. Looked up from germline, CDR1 is MNHEY and CDR2 is SMNVEV (reference sequence).

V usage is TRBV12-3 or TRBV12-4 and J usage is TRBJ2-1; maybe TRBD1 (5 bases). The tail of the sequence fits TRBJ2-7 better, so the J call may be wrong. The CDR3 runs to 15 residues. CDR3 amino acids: CASSVQQGSYNEQYF. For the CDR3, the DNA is TGTGCCAGCAGTGTCCAGCAGGGCTCCTACAATGAGCAGTACTTC.

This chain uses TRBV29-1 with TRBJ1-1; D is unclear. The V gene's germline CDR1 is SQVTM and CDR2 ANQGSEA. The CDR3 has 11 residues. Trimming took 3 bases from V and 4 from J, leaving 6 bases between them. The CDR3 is CSVDGCTEAFF. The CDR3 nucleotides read TGCAGCGTTGATGGGTGCACTGAAGCTTTCTTT.

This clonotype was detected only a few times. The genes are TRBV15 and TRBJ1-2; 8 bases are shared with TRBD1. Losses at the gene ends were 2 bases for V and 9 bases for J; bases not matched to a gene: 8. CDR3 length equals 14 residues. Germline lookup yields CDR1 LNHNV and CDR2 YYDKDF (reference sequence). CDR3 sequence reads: CATSRLGQGRSYTF. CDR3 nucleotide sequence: TGTGCCACCAGCAGACTAGGACAGGGACGGAGCTACACCTTC.

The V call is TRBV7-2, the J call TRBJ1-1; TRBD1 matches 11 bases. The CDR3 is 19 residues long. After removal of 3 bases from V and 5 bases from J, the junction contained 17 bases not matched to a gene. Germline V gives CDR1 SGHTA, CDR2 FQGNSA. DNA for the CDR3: TGTGCCAGCAGCTTCCTCGGTAGGACAGGGGGCCTCGTTGGGACTGAAGCTTTCTTT. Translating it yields CASSFLGRTGGLVGTEAFF.

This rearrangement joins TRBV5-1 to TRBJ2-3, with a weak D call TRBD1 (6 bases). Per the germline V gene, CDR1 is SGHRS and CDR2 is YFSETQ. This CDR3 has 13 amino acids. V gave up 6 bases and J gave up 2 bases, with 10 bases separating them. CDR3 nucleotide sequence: TGCGCCAGCATGACAGGTAACACAGATACGCAGTATTTT. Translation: CASMTGNTDTQYF.

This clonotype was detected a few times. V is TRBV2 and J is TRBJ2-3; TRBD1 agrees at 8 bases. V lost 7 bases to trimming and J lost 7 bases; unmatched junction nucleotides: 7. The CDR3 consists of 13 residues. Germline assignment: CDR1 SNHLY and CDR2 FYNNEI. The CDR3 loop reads CASTKTGGNTQYF. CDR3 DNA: TGTGCCAGCACTAAAACAGGGGGTAATACGCAGTATTTT.